The next 27 T cell receptor beta chains were all read from a single sample in a study of cytotoxic CD8 clonotypes in ibrutinib-treated CLL. Sequencing was performed with immunoSEQ multiplex PCR; in TCRdb, only in-frame clones are kept and a portion is missing. Among tens of thousands of clones listed, approximately 70% were seen once. The sequencing here drew on PBMCs, taken before ibrutinib treatment. Receptors originate from a human donor with chronic lymphocytic leukemia.

The gene calls are TRBV7-2 and TRBJ2-1, with D possibly matching TRBD2 (5 bases). Per germline, CDR1 SGHTA and CDR2 FQGNSA. The CDR3 extends over 13 amino acids. Trimming took 2 bases from V and 6 from J, leaving 8 bases between them. DNA for the CDR3: TGTGCCAGCAGCTTACTAGCACGCAATGAGCAGTTCTTC. This gives the protein CASSLLARNEQFF.

The chain combines TRBV5-1 with TRBJ1-1, with D maybe TRBD1 (5 bases). From germline, CDR1 is SGHRS and CDR2 YFSETQ. CDR3 length: 12 residues. V was pared by 9 bases and J by 1 base, with 10 bases between. Written as DNA, the CDR3 is TGCGCCACCCCGGGGGAGAACACTGAAGCTTTCTTT. This codes for CATPGENTEAFF.

The CDR3 spells CASSFGQLKDGYTF. The CDR3 nucleotides read TGTGCCAGCAGCTTTGGACAGCTAAAGGATGGCTACACCTTC. The genes are TRBV5-4 and TRBJ1-2; D possibly corresponds to TRBD1 (6 bases). V dropped 2 bases and J dropped 6 bases, with 14 bases sitting between them. Germline CDR1 is SGHNT and CDR2 is YYREEE (reference sequence). The CDR3 contains 14 residues.

The CDR3 is CASSQDPDGGWTDTQYF. The CDR3 coding sequence is TGTGCCAGCAGCCAAGATCCGGATGGGGGGTGGACAGATACGCAGTATTTT. V and J are TRBV14 and TRBJ2-3; possibly TRBD2 for D (6 bases). The CDR3 extends over 17 amino acids. Trimming removed 0 bases from V and 3 bases from J, with 16 bases in between. Germline V gene data show CDR1 as SGHDN and CDR2 as FVKESK.

The rearrangement uses TRBV7-2 and TRBJ2-3; 13 nucleotides match TRBD2. CDR3 size: 17 residues. Germline V gene data show CDR1 as SGHTA and CDR2 as FQGNSA. The ends lost 2 bases at V and 5 bases at J; junction bases unmatched: 7. CDR3 sequence: CASSLPGLAGVIDTQYF. The CDR3 DNA reads as TGTGCCAGCAGCTTACCAGGACTAGCGGGAGTAATAGATACGCAGTATTTT.

The chain couples TRBV28 to TRBJ2-5; D ambiguous. The germline CDR1 and CDR2 sequences are MDHEN and SYDVKM. There are 13 residues in the CDR3. Trimming stripped 1 base from V and 2 bases from J, with 5 bases between. The CDR3 bases are TGTGCCAGCAGTTTATTTCAGCAAGAGACCCAGTACTTC. This gives the protein CASSLFQQETQYF.

This rearrangement joins TRBV4-1 to TRBJ2-7; TRBD2 is a possible D gene (7 bases). CDR3 length: 15 residues. Trimming pared 1 base from V and 1 base from J, leaving 11 bases between. Germline loops: CDR1 MGHRA, CDR2 YSYEKL. The CDR3 DNA follows: TGCGCCAGCAGCCAAGTAAGGGGGGGGTCCTACGAGCAGTACTTC. Its translation is CASSQVRGGSYEQYF.

V is TRBV27 and J is TRBJ1-2; 7 bases are a match to TRBD1. The CDR3 totals 15 residues. Trimming removed 0 bases from V and 6 bases from J; junction bases left unmatched: 7. CDR1 and CDR2 from the germline V gene are MNHEY and SMNVEV (reference sequence). Here the CDR3 DNA reads TGTGCCAGCAGTTTATCAGTCAGGGGGGAGAATGGCTACACCTTC. The encoded protein is CASSLSVRGENGYTF.

The genes are TRBV4-1 and TRBJ2-3; 8 bases line up with TRBD1. With V trimmed by 1 base and J by 5 bases, 17 bases remained unmatched. The CDR3 runs 19 residues. The germline V gene encodes CDR1 MGHRA and CDR2 YSYEKL. CDR3 amino acids: CASSQAPNTGTGNLDTQYF. In DNA, the CDR3 is TGCGCCAGCAGCCAAGCGCCAAACACCGGGACAGGAAACCTAGATACGCAGTATTTT.

V is TRBV11-2 and J is TRBJ2-7, with TRBD2 matching 8 bases. Germline CDR1 is SGHAT and CDR2 is FQNNGV. The CDR3 totals 16 residues. V lost 1 base to trimming and J lost 6 bases; unmatched junction nucleotides: 11. The CDR3: CASSLGTGLVPLEQYF. CDR3 nucleotides: TGTGCCAGCAGCTTAGGAACGGGACTAGTTCCCCTCGAGCAGTACTTC.

The rearrangement joins TRBV19 to TRBJ2-1; D might be TRBD2 (6 bases). Germline loops: CDR1 LNHDA, CDR2 SQIVND (reference sequence). This CDR3 is built from 14 residues. The germline V and J ends were trimmed by 1 base and 8 bases, with 12 bases remaining between them. This chain's CDR3 is CASSIVAVTDEQFF. Written as DNA, the CDR3 is TGTGCCAGTAGTATAGTAGCGGTTACGGATGAGCAGTTCTTC. The variable domain in full, with the rest retrieved from reference TRBV19 and TRBJ2-1, is DGGITQSPKYLFRKEGQNVTLSCEQNLNHDAMYWYRQDPGQGLRLIYYSQIVNDFQKGDIAEGYSVSREKKESFPLTVTSAQKNPTAFYLCASSIVAVTDEQFFGPGTRLTVL.

The chain couples TRBV10-1 to TRBJ2-1; 14 bases align to TRBD2. CDR1 is WNHNN, CDR2 SYGVQD, per germline (reference sequence). CDR3 size: 19 residues. The V segment lost 2 bases and the J segment 5 bases; nucleotides outside the gene matches: 11. For the CDR3, the DNA is TGCGCCAGCAGTGAGCCGGTGCGTTCGGGACTAGCGGGAGACAATGAGCAGTTCTTC. As protein: CASSEPVRSGLAGDNEQFF.

The V gene is TRBV30, the J gene TRBJ1-1; D is undetermined. CDR1 GTSNPN and CDR2 SVGIG come from the germline V gene (reference sequence). Trimming shortened V by 0 bases and J by 2 bases, and 10 bases separated the two germline ends. The CDR3 is 14 residues long. The CDR3 here is CAWSVRGTNTEAFF. The CDR3, as DNA: TGTGCCTGGAGTGTACGGGGAACAAACACTGAAGCTTTCTTT. Complete variable domain (other parts from reference TRBV30 and TRBJ1-1): SQTIHQWPATLVQPVGSPLSLECTVEGTSNPNLYWYRQAAGRGLQLLFYSVGIGQISSEVPQNLSASRPQDRQFILSSKKLLLSDSGFYLCAWSVRGTNTEAFFGQGTRLTVV.

The chain couples TRBV4-3 to TRBJ2-3; D uncertain. Germline V lookup: CDR1 LGHNA, CDR2 YSLEER. CDR3 length: 14 residues. Trimming shortened V by 2 bases and J by 4 bases, and 10 bases separated the two germline ends. The CDR3 DNA reads as TGCGCCAGCAGCCAACGCGTCGCCGCAGATACGCAGTATTTT. Its protein is CASSQRVAADTQYF.

V usage is TRBV6-1 and J usage is TRBJ2-3; D may match TRBD1 or TRBD2 (5 bases each). Trimming left V 1 base short and J 1 base short, with 6 bases between. Germline assignment: CDR1 MNHNS and CDR2 SASEGT. This CDR3 has 14 residues. DNA of the CDR3: TGTGCCAGCAGTGAAGTGGGGGGCACAGATACGCAGTATTTT. This encodes CASSEVGGTDTQYF.

The rearrangement uses TRBV4-1 and TRBJ2-2; 11 bases line up with TRBD1. This CDR3 contains 17 residues. Germline CDR1 is MGHRA and CDR2 is YSYEKL. With V trimmed by 1 base and J by 3 bases, 4 bases remained unmatched. The CDR3 loop is CASSQAGQGADTGELFF. CDR3 coding DNA: TGCGCCAGCAGCCAAGCCGGACAGGGGGCCGACACCGGGGAGCTGTTTTTT.

This clone was detected once. The chain joins TRBV5-1 to TRBJ2-5; D ambiguous. Trimming left V 0 bases short and J 5 bases short, with 8 bases between. CDR1 SGHRS and CDR2 YFSETQ come from the germline V gene. The length of the CDR3 is 13 residues. CDR3 DNA: TGCGCCAGCAGCTTGGGACGGGCGGAGACCCAGTACTTC. Amino acid sequence: CASSLGRAETQYF.

This clone was detected only a few times. The genes are TRBV28 and TRBJ1-1; D is perhaps TRBD1 (6 bases). Germline assignment: CDR1 MDHEN and CDR2 SYDVKM. The V and J ends lost 3 bases and 4 bases respectively, with 15 bases between them. The CDR3 runs to 15 residues. The CDR3 region is CASSLTGILATEAFF. The CDR3 DNA is TGTGCCAGCAGTTTGACAGGAATCCTCGCCACTGAAGCTTTCTTT.

The chain employs TRBV19 and TRBJ2-3; D gene ambiguous. This CDR3 spans 13 amino acids. Between the trimmed V and J ends, which lost 5 bases and 6 bases, there was a span of 12 bases. Per germline, CDR1 LNHDA and CDR2 SQIVND (reference sequence). The CDR3 protein is CASSARRLDTQYF. The DNA of the CDR3 is TGTGCCAGTAGTGCCCGCCGTTTGGATACGCAGTATTTT.

The V and J genes are TRBV14 and TRBJ2-7; no definite D call. The CDR3 spans 14 residues. The V and J ends lost 1 base and 0 bases respectively, with 7 bases between them. Germline CDR1 is SGHDN and CDR2 is FVKESK. CDR3 bases: TGTGCCAGCAGCCAAGTAACCAGCTCCTACGAGCAGTACTTC. Translated: CASSQVTSSYEQYF. The whole variable domain, filled in from reference TRBV14 and TRBJ2-7, reads EAGVTQFPSHSVIEKGQTVTLRCDPISGHDNLYWYRRVMGKEIKFLLHFVKESKQDESGMPNNRFLAERTGGTYSTLKVQPAELEDSGVYFCASSQVTSSYEQYFGPGTRLTVT.

This chain links TRBV27 with TRBJ2-7; 8 bases match TRBD1. CDR1 is MNHEY and CDR2 is SMNVEV in the germline V gene (reference sequence). The CDR3 has 13 residues. V lost 7 bases, J lost 12 bases, and 14 bases stayed unmatched. The CDR3 region is CASTPDRGEGWYF. The CDR3 nucleotides are TGTGCCAGCACCCCCGACAGGGGTGAGGGTTGGTACTTC.

The chain has TRBV6-6 and TRBJ2-7; D may be TRBD1 or TRBD2 (5 bases each). Germline lookup yields CDR1 MNHNY and CDR2 SVGAGI (reference sequence). CDR3 length equals 16 residues. V was cut by 6 bases and J by 2 bases, with 20 bases left in between. The CDR3 nucleotides read TGTGCCAGCAGCCTAGGGCCCGGGACGGGGCCCTACGAGCAGTACTTC. Residues: CASSLGPGTGPYEQYF.

Here the CDR3 reads CASSSRPPGGNYGYTF. The CDR3 DNA reads as TGTGCCAGCAGCTCCCGGCCCCCAGGGGGGAACTATGGCTACACCTTC. The chain uses TRBV7-9 and TRBJ1-2; 7 bases line up with TRBD1. The CDR3 contains 16 residues. Germline CDR1 and CDR2: SEHNR and FQNEAQ (reference sequence). V lost 4 bases and J lost 2; bases outside the gene matches: 10.

The chain is built from TRBV27 and TRBJ2-7; D might be TRBD1 (6 bases). Germline V gene data show CDR1 as MNHEY and CDR2 as SMNVEV (reference sequence). The CDR3 has 14 residues. V was trimmed by 5 bases and J by 6 bases, leaving 17 bases between them. This CDR3 is CASSGSDGQLEQYF. As DNA, the CDR3 is TGTGCCAGCAGTGGTTCCGATGGACAGCTCGAGCAGTACTTC.

This clone has a handful of counts. The chain uses TRBV6-1 and TRBJ2-7; D might be TRBD1 or TRBD2, each matching 6 bases. With 6 bases removed from V and 3 bases from J, the gap between germline ends came to 15 bases. The CDR3 is made up of 14 amino acids. Germline CDR1 and CDR2: MNHNS and SASEGT. The CDR3 spells CASRRGQGSYEQYF. The CDR3, as DNA: TGTGCCAGCAGACGGGGGCAAGGGAGCTACGAGCAGTACTTC.

This clone is labeled as medium-sized. The V call is TRBV19, the J call TRBJ1-2; 7 nucleotides match TRBD1. The CDR3 is 17 amino acids. The V segment lost 6 bases and the J segment 4 bases; nucleotides outside the gene matches: 17. The germline CDR1 and CDR2 sequences are LNHDA and SQIVND (reference sequence). CDR3 amino acids: CASRQAETGSWSYGYTF. CDR3 in DNA: TGTGCCAGTAGGCAAGCCGAGACAGGGAGTTGGAGCTATGGCTACACCTTC.

V usage is TRBV29-1 and J usage is TRBJ2-6; D is possibly TRBD1 or TRBD2 (5 bases each). V was pared by 3 bases and J by 0 bases, with 12 bases between. The CDR3 covers 16 residues. The germline CDR1 and CDR2 sequences are SQVTM and ANQGSEA. The CDR3 is CSVDGTLNSGANVLTF. The CDR3 bases are TGCAGCGTTGACGGGACGCTGAACTCTGGGGCCAACGTCCTGACTTTC.